This T cell receptor beta chain emerged from a study of T cell repertoires in cytomegalovirus infection. Study at large: TCR beta signatures that were public indicated CMV infection and matching HLA type. Findings of the study overall: Public TCR beta family frequency separated CMV-and-HLA carriers, including in an independent cohort. Ex vivo, HLA-C-restricted CMV-specific TCR beta clonotypes prevailed over the rest of the response.

Trimming shortened V by 6 bases and J by 5 bases, and 10 bases separated the two germline ends. The length of the CDR3 is 12 residues. Germline V gene lookup returns CDR1 MNHNS and CDR2 SASEGT. Many counts were recorded for this clonotype. No antigen is known for it. TCRdb re-called the reads with MiXCR, one entry per CDR3 protein. The sample holds about 600,000 distinct CDR3 sequences, approximately 25% seen once. J is TRBJ1-1 and V is TRBV6-1; D remains ambiguous. The receptor comes from a human donor in good health (CMV status not recorded). Some clones in this sample may be carry-over from other donors' samples. The specimen sequenced was CD8+ T cells from PBMCs. CDR3 bases: TGTGCCAGCAGCGGTCAAGGTACTGAAGCTTTCTTT. Translating it yields CASSGQGTEAFF.